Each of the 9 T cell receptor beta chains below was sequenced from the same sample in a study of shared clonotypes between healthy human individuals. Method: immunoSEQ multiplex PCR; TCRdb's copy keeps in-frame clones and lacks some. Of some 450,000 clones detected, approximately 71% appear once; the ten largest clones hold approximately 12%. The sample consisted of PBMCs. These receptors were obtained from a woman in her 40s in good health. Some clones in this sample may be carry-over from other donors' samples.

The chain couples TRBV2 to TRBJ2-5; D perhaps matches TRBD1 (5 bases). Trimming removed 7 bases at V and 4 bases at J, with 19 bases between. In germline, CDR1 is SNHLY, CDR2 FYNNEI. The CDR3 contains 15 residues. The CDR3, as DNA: TGTGCCAGCAACGAGGTACAGGCCGTTGGAGAGACCCAGTACTTC. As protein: CASNEVQAVGETQYF.

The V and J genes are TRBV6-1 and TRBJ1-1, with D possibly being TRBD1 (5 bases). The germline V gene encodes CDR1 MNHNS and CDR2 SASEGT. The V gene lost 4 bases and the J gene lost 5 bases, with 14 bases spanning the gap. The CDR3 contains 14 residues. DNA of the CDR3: TGTGCCAGCAGTGTTGAGGGGAGTCGAACTGAAGCTTTCTTT. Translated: CASSVEGSRTEAFF.

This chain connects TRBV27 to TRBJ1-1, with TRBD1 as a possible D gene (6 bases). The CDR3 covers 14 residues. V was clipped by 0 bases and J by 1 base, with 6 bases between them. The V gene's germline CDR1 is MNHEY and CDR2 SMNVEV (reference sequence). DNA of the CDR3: TGTGCCAGCAGTTTATCGGGACAGAACACTGAAGCTTTCTTT. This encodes CASSLSGQNTEAFF.

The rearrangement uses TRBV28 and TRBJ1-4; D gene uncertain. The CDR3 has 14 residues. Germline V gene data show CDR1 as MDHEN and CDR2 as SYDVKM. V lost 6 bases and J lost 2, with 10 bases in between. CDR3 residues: CASSPSQTNEKLFF. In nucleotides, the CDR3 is TGTGCCAGCAGCCCCTCACAGACTAATGAAAAACTGTTTTTT.

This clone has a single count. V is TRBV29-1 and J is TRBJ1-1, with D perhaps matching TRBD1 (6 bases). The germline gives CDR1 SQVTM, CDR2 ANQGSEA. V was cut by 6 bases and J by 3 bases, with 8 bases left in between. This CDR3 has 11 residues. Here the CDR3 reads CSVGQYTEAFF. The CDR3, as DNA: TGCAGCGTCGGACAGTACACTGAAGCTTTCTTT. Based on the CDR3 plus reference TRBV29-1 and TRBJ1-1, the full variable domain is SAVISQKPSRDICQRGTSLTIQCQVDSQVTMMFWYRQQPGQSLTLIATANQGSEATYESGFVIDKFPISRPNLTFSTLTVSNMSPEDSSIYLCSVGQYTEAFFGQGTRLTVV.

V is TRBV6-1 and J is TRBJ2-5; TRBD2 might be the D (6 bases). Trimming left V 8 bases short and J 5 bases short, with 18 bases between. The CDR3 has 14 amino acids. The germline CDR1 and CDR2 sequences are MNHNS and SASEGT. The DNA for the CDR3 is TGTGCCAGCTTTGGATGGGGTGGAGGGGAGACCCAGTACTTC. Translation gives CASFGWGGGETQYF.

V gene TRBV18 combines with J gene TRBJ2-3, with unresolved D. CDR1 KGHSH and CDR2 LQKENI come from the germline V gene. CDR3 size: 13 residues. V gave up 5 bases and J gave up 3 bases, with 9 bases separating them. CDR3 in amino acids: CASSRPGTDTQYF. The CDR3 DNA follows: TGTGCCAGCTCAAGGCCGGGTACAGATACGCAGTATTTT.

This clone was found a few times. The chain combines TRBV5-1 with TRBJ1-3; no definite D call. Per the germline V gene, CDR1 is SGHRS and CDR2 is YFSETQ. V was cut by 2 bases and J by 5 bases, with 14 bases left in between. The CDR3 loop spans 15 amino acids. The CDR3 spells CASSLNQQTRNTIYF. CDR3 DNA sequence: TGCGCCAGCAGCTTAAATCAGCAGACAAGAAACACCATATATTTT.

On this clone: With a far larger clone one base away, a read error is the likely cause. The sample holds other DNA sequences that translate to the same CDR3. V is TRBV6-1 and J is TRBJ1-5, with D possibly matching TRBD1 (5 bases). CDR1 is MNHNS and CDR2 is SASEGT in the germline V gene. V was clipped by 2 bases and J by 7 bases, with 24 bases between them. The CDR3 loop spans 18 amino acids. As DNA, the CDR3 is TGTGCCAGCAGTGAATTGGGCTTTCGGGGGGGTAGTGCCCAGCCCCAGCATTTT. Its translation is CASSELGFRGGSAQPQHF.